This T cell receptor beta chain is from a study of blood T cell repertoires in COVID-19. About the study: Sites in the United States, Italy and Spain provided acute and convalescent COVID-19 samples.

The CDR3 loop spans 19 amino acids. Trimming at V came to 3 bases and at J to 1 base, leaving 8 bases not matched to a gene. Germline-derived CDR1 and CDR2 are KGHDR and SFDVKD. Source study methods: Reference gene primers were amplified, and this amplification served to estimate nucleated cell counts. Assay used: immunoSEQ multiplex PCR; TCRdb lists only in-frame clones, some missing. V, J and clone size are taken as reported in that table, and D and trimming were inferred from the DNA itself. The sample includes hundreds of thousands of clones, roughly 80% of them seen just once. Sequenced material: peripheral blood. The chain is built from TRBV24-1 and TRBJ2-2; 12 bases agree with TRBD1. This TCR came from a woman of 80 years or more with acute or convalescent COVID-19. CDR3 sequence: CATSDIGTGGFLNTGELFF. The CDR3 DNA reads TGTGCCACCAGTGATATAGGGACAGGGGGCTTCTTGAACACCGGGGAGCTGTTTTTT.